A selection of T cell receptor beta chains follows, all from one sample in a study of identical twins. TCRdb re-analysed the 5' RACE reads in MiXCR, keeping a single row per CDR3 protein. The data show about 690,000 distinct CDR3 sequences, with 6% to 6.5% seen just once and 1.5% to 2% held by the top ten. The sequenced material came from naive T cells sorted from blood. Receptors were obtained from a man in his late teens or twenties in good health. CDR3s leave out the opening cysteine and the closing phenylalanine or tryptophan.

j_call	v_call	cdr3_length	cdr3_aa
TRBJ1-4	TRBV15	14	ATSRERTATNEKLF
TRBJ1-5	TRBV14	14	ASSQDTGGGNQPQH
TRBJ2-2	TRBV5-1	14	ASRSSGTPNTGELF
TRBJ1-1	TRBV20-1	13	SASLGGKGNTEAF
TRBJ2-1	TRBV20-1	13	SAYQTALSYNEQF
TRBJ2-1	TRBV7-2	14	ASSFASGRVFHEQF
TRBJ1-3	TRBV5-1	13	ASSFGRFSGNTIY
TRBJ1-6	TRBV11-2	19	ASSRIRNDYGVRALASPLH
TRBJ1-1	TRBV20-1	12	SEGFRGLNTEAF
TRBJ2-3	TRBV5-4	14	ASSRDVRPETDTQY
TRBJ2-1	TRBV30	13	AWSTRAGGPGEQF
TRBJ1-6	TRBV15	12	ATRVGHSNSPLH
TRBJ1-2	TRBV6-1	14	ASRPLGGDYNYGYT
TRBJ2-1	TRBV6-2/TRBV6-3	13	ASRQTSGRYNEQF
TRBJ2-3	TRBV7-2	10	ASSATTDTQY
TRBJ1-3	TRBV2	14	ASSVRTGGSGNTIY
TRBJ2-1	TRBV20-1	11	SAIRISYNEQF
TRBJ2-5	TRBV2	10	ASTSGEETQY
TRBJ2-1	TRBV3-1	10	ASSQYLYEQF
TRBJ1-5	TRBV28	14	ASSLGRGLFNQPQH
TRBJ1-2	TRBV7-2	11	ASSLSGTNGYT
TRBJ2-7	TRBV10-3	10	AIITQGGEQY
TRBJ1-4	TRBV4-2	17	ASSQSFGRDLATNEKLF
TRBJ2-7	TRBV7-8	13	ASSPPGTASYEQY
TRBJ2-1	TRBV27	17	ASSRAGLAGSGGRNEQF
TRBJ2-3	TRBV5-1	14	ASSLGRGVSTDTQY
TRBJ1-1	TRBV14	12	ASTPTGLNTEAF
TRBJ2-2	TRBV6-5	15	ASSYFSGNSDTGELF
TRBJ2-1	TRBV5-5	15	ASSLFVGTSSYNEQF
TRBJ1-2	TRBV20-1	13	SARDYQGASAGYT
TRBJ2-2	TRBV27	15	ASSLFKREFRTGELF
TRBJ2-7	TRBV27	10	ASSHGPYELY
TRBJ2-1	TRBV5-1	15	ASSLAASGTLYNEQF
TRBJ2-7	TRBV29-1	11	SGTSGGNYEQY
TRBJ2-1	TRBV24-1	12	ATSNPRPDNEQF
TRBJ1-1	TRBV5-6	13	ASSSGRSMNTEAF
TRBJ2-5	TRBV6-2/TRBV6-3	17	ASSQALGSATRHQETQY
TRBJ2-3	TRBV12-3/TRBV12-4	12	ASSEGGLTDTQY
TRBJ2-3	TRBV13	14	ASSPPAGVVTDTQY